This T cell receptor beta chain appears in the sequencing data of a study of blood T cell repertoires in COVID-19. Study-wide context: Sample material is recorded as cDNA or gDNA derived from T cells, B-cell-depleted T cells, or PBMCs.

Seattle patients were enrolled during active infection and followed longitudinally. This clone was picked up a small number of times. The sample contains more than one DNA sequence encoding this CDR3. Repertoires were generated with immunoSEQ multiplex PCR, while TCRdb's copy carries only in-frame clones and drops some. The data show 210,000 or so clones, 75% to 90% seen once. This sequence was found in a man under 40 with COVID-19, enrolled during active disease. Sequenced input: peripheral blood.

The CDR3 loop reads CSVLGQGNTEAFF. As DNA, the CDR3 is TGCAGCGTCCTGGGACAGGGTAACACTGAAGCTTTCTTT. The chain joins TRBV29-1 to TRBJ1-1, with 9 bases matching TRBD1. Trimming removed 6 bases from V and 2 bases from J; junction bases left unmatched: 4. Germline lookup yields CDR1 SQVTM and CDR2 ANQGSEA. The CDR3 runs to 13 residues.